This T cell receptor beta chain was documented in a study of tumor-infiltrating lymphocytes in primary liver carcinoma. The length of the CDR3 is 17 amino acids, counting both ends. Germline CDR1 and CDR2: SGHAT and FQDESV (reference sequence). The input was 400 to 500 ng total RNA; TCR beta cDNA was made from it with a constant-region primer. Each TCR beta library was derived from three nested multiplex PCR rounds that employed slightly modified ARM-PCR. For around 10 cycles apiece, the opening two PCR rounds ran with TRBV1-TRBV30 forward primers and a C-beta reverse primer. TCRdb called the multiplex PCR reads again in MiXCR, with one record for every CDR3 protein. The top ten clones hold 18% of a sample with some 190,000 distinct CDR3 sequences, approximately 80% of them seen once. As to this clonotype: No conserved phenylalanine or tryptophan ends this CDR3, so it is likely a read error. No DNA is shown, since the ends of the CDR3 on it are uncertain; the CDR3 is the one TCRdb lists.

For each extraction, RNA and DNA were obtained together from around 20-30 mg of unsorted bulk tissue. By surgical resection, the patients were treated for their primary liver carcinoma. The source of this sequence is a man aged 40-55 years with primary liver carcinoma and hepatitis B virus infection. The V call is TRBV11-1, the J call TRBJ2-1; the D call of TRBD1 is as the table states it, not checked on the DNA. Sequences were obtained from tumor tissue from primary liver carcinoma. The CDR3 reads CANSSNGMSRLFNEHFI.